The clone carrying this TCR beta chain was observed a handful of times. Its antigen is undetermined. This entry comes from a study of early T cells in non-severe SARS-CoV-2 infection. For the study at large: Unsorted whole blood bulk RNA was sequenced, with unpaired chains.

Study observations and caveats: The VDJdb matching leaned toward anti-spike CD8 responses and overlooked private and CD4 specificities.

The CDR3 contains 14 residues. V lost 1 base to trimming and J lost 11 bases; unmatched junction nucleotides: 11. Germline CDR1 is LGHDT and CDR2 is YNNKEL (reference sequence). Unique molecular identifiers were affixed to single, distinct cDNA molecules. One entry per CDR3 protein results from TCRdb running MiXCR on the 5' RACE reads. The repertoire consists of 90,000 to 100,000 distinct CDR3 sequences, with approximately 13% occurring once and the leading ten covering over 2%. The clonotype comes from an adult who was a healthcare worker with PCR-confirmed SARS-CoV-2 infection or an uninfected control (not recorded which). V usage is TRBV3-1 and J usage is TRBJ2-7, with TRBD1 matching over 7 bases. The sequenced sample was whole blood. This CDR3 is CASSQGTSGQVEYF. The CDR3 nucleotides read TGTGCCAGCAGCCAAGGAACCTCAGGACAGGTGGAGTACTTC.